Listed here are 18 T cell receptor beta chains from one sample, sequenced in a study of T cell responses to AZD1222 COVID-19 vaccine. Method: immunoSEQ multiplex PCR; TCRdb's copy keeps in-frame clones and lacks some. Of around 180,000 clones in the sample, 90% to 95% were seen once. Sequenced material: peripheral blood, taken on day 0 of AZD1222 vaccination. The receptors derive from an adult in good health.

The chain employs TRBV6-5 and TRBJ2-7, with D possibly matching TRBD1 (5 bases). Deletions cut 0 bases from V and 3 bases from J, with 12 bases between. Germline V gene data show CDR1 as MNHEY and CDR2 as SVGAGI. This CDR3 has 15 residues. The CDR3: CASSYSRVIGYEQYF. CDR3 DNA sequence: TGTGCCAGCAGTTACTCCAGGGTAATCGGCTACGAGCAGTACTTC.

The chain recombines TRBV6-4 with TRBJ2-3; D not certain. The V and J ends lost 0 bases and 0 bases respectively, with 4 bases between them. CDR1 is MRHNA, CDR2 SNTAGT, per germline. This CDR3 is built from 14 residues. For the CDR3, the DNA is TGTGCCAGCAGTGACTCATCTAGCACAGATACGCAGTATTTT. Translation gives CASSDSSSTDTQYF.

Here the CDR3 DNA reads TGTGCCAGCAGTATCAACGGAGAGACTAATGAAAAACTGTTTTTT. This encodes CASSINGETNEKLFF. The chain is built from TRBV28 and TRBJ1-4; no clear D. The CDR3 runs to 15 residues. Trimming removed 5 bases at V and 2 bases at J, with 12 bases between. Germline V gene sequence: CDR1 MDHEN, CDR2 SYDVKM.

This chain links TRBV28 with TRBJ2-1; D is unclear. V lost 5 bases and J lost 3, with 14 bases in between. The CDR3 sequence is 15 residues long. Germline-derived CDR1 and CDR2 are MDHEN and SYDVKM. CDR3 in amino acids: CASSPQISLYNEQFF. CDR3 nucleotide sequence: TGTGCCAGCAGTCCCCAGATATCCCTCTACAATGAGCAGTTCTTC.

The chain employs TRBV5-1 and TRBJ2-1; D unclear. The germline gives CDR1 SGHRS, CDR2 YFSETQ. V was shortened by 4 bases and J by 10 bases, with 21 bases between the two germline ends. The CDR3 runs 15 residues. The CDR3 reads CASSSEVAAKSEQFF. The CDR3 coding sequence is TGCGCCAGCAGCAGCGAGGTAGCAGCAAAATCGGAGCAGTTCTTC. Looking up the rest from reference TRBV5-1 and TRBJ2-1 gives the full variable domain: KAGVTQTPRYLIKTRGQQVTLSCSPISGHRSVSWYQQTPGQGLQFLFEYFSETQRNKGNFPGRFSGRQFSNSRSEMNVSTLELGDSALYLCASSSEVAAKSEQFFGPGTRLTVL.

The chain has TRBV28 and TRBJ1-1, with a weak D call TRBD1 (5 bases). This CDR3 has 15 residues. The germline gives CDR1 MDHEN, CDR2 SYDVKM. With 3 bases removed from V and 0 bases from J, the gap between germline ends came to 11 bases. The CDR3 here is CASSLGGTVNTEAFF. CDR3 sequence (DNA): TGTGCCAGCAGTTTGGGGGGGACGGTGAACACTGAAGCTTTCTTT. Combining the CDR3 with reference TRBV28 and TRBJ1-1 gives the whole variable domain DVKVTQSSRYLVKRTGEKVFLECVQDMDHENMFWYRQDPGLGLRLIYFSYDVKMKEKGDIPEGYSVSREKKERFSLILESASTNQTSMYLCASSLGGTVNTEAFFGQGTRLTVV.

The chain combines TRBV3-1 (or the pseudogene TRBV3-2) with TRBJ2-1, with no clear D. The germline V and J ends were trimmed by 1 base and 8 bases, with 9 bases remaining between them. This CDR3 comprises 13 residues. Germline assignment: CDR1 LGHDT and CDR2 YNNKEL (reference sequence). The CDR3 region has the DNA TGTGCCAGCAGCCAAGCGGTGGGGTATGAGCAGTTCTTC. Protein: CASSQAVGYEQFF.

The chain joins TRBV28 to TRBJ2-5; unclear D gene. Trimming stripped 3 bases from V and 5 bases from J, with 10 bases between. This CDR3 spans 13 amino acids. Germline CDR1 reads MDHEN; CDR2 reads SYDVKM. CDR3 loop: CASSLLFRETQYF. The DNA of the CDR3 is TGTGCCAGCAGTTTGCTTTTCAGGGAGACCCAGTACTTC.

The genes are TRBV7-8 and TRBJ1-3; D remains unclear. V was cut by 8 bases and J by 0 bases, with 11 bases left in between. The CDR3 is 14 residues long. CDR1 is SGHVS and CDR2 is FQNEAQ in the germline V gene. CDR3 residues: CASGSWSSGNTIYF. In DNA form, the CDR3 reads TGTGCCAGCGGTTCCTGGAGCTCTGGAAACACCATATATTTT.

The CDR3 sequence is CASSAGQPYEQYF. The DNA of the CDR3 is TGTGCCAGCAGCGCTGGGCAACCCTACGAGCAGTACTTC. V is TRBV7-9 and J is TRBJ2-7; no firm D call. The germline CDR1 and CDR2 sequences are SEHNR and FQNEAQ (reference sequence). The CDR3 extends over 13 amino acids. Trimming pared 5 bases from V and 2 bases from J, leaving 10 bases between.

J is TRBJ2-4 and V is TRBV2; unclear D gene. This CDR3 region has 15 residues. Trimming removed 4 bases from V and 0 bases from J, with 10 bases in between. From germline, CDR1 is SNHLY and CDR2 FYNNEI. CDR3 residues: CASSGNELAKNIQYF. The CDR3 DNA follows: TGTGCCAGCAGTGGGAACGAACTAGCCAAAAACATTCAGTACTTC.

This sequence joins TRBV5-6 and TRBJ2-3; 7 bases are shared with TRBD1. V lost 5 bases to trimming and J lost 4 bases; unmatched junction nucleotides: 4. This CDR3 has 13 amino acids. CDR1 SGHDT and CDR2 YYEEEE come from the germline V gene. CDR3 residues: CASSKTGSDTQYF. CDR3 in DNA: TGTGCCAGCAGTAAGACAGGGTCAGATACGCAGTATTTT.

The V call is TRBV6-2 or TRBV6-3, the J call TRBJ1-2; 9 nucleotides match TRBD1. Germline V gives CDR1 MNHEY, CDR2 SVGEGT. The CDR3 contains 14 residues. V shed 5 bases and J 4 bases; nucleotides not matched to a gene: 5. The CDR3 DNA sequence: TGTGCCAGCAGTGGGACAGGGCAGGGCTATGGCTACACCTTC. This translates into CASSGTGQGYGYTF.

The V gene is TRBV2, the J gene TRBJ2-7; D is perhaps TRBD1 (6 bases). CDR3 length equals 13 residues. V dropped 6 bases and J dropped 2 bases, with 11 bases sitting between them. CDR1 SNHLY and CDR2 FYNNEI come from the germline V gene. CDR3 loop: CASRSDSPYEQYF. The CDR3 bases are TGTGCCAGCAGGTCGGACAGTCCCTACGAGCAGTACTTC.

This rearrangement joins TRBV7-2 to TRBJ2-5; 8 positions agree with TRBD1. J gave up 1 base and V 6 bases, and 4 bases lay outside the gene matches. Per germline, CDR1 SGHTA and CDR2 FQGNSA. The CDR3 loop spans 14 amino acids. Here the CDR3 reads CASRPGGGQETQYF. The CDR3 DNA reads TGTGCCAGCAGACCAGGGGGCGGCCAAGAGACCCAGTACTTC.

J is TRBJ2-3 and V is TRBV6-4; weak D call: TRBD1 (6 bases). In germline, CDR1 is MRHNA, CDR2 SNTAGT. Deletions cut 3 bases from V and 1 base from J, with 11 bases between. The CDR3 runs 15 residues. CDR3 residues: CASSEAGARTDTQYF. The CDR3 nucleotides read TGTGCCAGCAGTGAGGCAGGGGCTCGCACAGATACGCAGTATTTT.

V gene TRBV28 combines with J gene TRBJ1-2; D possibly corresponds to TRBD1 (6 bases). Trimming stripped 6 bases from V and 7 bases from J, with 24 bases between. CDR1 and CDR2 from the germline V gene are MDHEN and SYDVKM. This CDR3 region has 16 residues. The DNA for the CDR3 is TGTGCCAGCAGACAAAGAGGTACAGGGTACCTCTTTGGCTACACCTTC. Residues: CASRQRGTGYLFGYTF.

The table lists this clone with a count of one. This chain's CDR3 is CASSWGRGNQPQHF. CDR3 bases: TGTGCCAGCAGTTGGGGCAGGGGGAATCAGCCCCAGCATTTT. The J gene is TRBJ1-5, the V gene TRBV6-5; 7 bases fit TRBD1. There are 14 residues in the CDR3. Trimming cost V 4 bases and J 4 bases; bases outside gene matches: 4. CDR1 and CDR2 (germline): MNHEY, SVGAGI.